What follows are 10 T cell receptor beta chains derived from one specimen sequenced in a study of T-cell reconstitution after alpha-beta-depleted transplantation in children. This sample's TCRbeta library carried unique molecular identifier barcodes. Via MiXCR, TCRdb re-called the PCR reads, giving one row per CDR3 protein. The sample shows under 850,000 distinct CDR3 sequences, around 13% of them seen only once. Specimen: PBMCs, collected before TCRalphabeta/CD19-depleted stem cell transplant. The receptors were gathered from a girl under 10 years old with congenital amegakaryocytic thrombocytopenia, due to receive a stem cell transplant.

The sample holds many counts of this clonotype. This chain joins TRBV20-1 and TRBJ2-7; D is unresolved. The ends were cut back, 5 bases at V and 4 bases at J, with 9 bases in the middle. The CDR3 length is 11 residues. The germline V gene has CDR1 DFQATT and CDR2 SNEGSKA (reference sequence). Here the CDR3 reads CSAETSYEQYF. Here the CDR3 DNA reads TGCAGTGCTGAAACATCGTACGAGCAGTACTTC.

The rearrangement joins TRBV7-2 to TRBJ2-5; D ambiguous. The CDR3 length is 15 residues. Germline V gives CDR1 SGHTA, CDR2 FQGNSA. Trimming left V 4 bases short and J 2 bases short, with 14 bases between. The CDR3 loop is CASSSPGDIQETQYF. The CDR3 bases are TGTGCCAGCAGCTCACCCGGAGATATACAAGAGACCCAGTACTTC.

This clonotype was seen many times. V usage is TRBV9 and J usage is TRBJ2-2, with D perhaps TRBD1 or TRBD2 (5 bases each). The CDR3 runs 14 residues. The germline V gene has CDR1 SGDLS and CDR2 YYNGEE. V lost 0 bases to trimming and J lost 4 bases, with 7 bases between them. Here the CDR3 reads CASSVEGPTGELFF. CDR3 DNA sequence: TGTGCCAGCAGCGTAGAGGGACCCACCGGGGAGCTGTTTTTT.

Many counts were recorded for this clonotype. This rearrangement joins TRBV7-9 to TRBJ1-3; D not certain. Germline-derived CDR1 and CDR2 are SEHNR and FQNEAQ (reference sequence). CDR3 size: 15 residues. V was cut by 5 bases and J by 8 bases, with 19 bases left in between. Here the CDR3 reads CASSQSSRTTDTIYF. DNA for the CDR3: TGTGCCAGCAGCCAAAGTAGCCGAACGACGGACACCATATATTTT.

This clonotype has more than one count but fewer than ten. The chain employs TRBV19 and TRBJ1-1; a weak D match, TRBD1 (6 bases). V lost 3 bases, J lost 11 bases, and 13 bases lay in between. This CDR3 region has 12 residues. CDR1 LNHDA and CDR2 SQIVND come from the germline V gene (reference sequence). As DNA, the CDR3 is TGTGCCAGTAGTATCCGCAGGGGATATGCTTTCTTT. Protein product: CASSIRRGYAFF.

This clonotype has ten or more counts. CDR3 in DNA: TGCGCCAGCAGCTTGAATATCTACGAGCAGTACTTC. This sequence encodes CASSLNIYEQYF. The V and J genes are TRBV5-1 and TRBJ2-7; D not resolved. The CDR3 contains 12 residues. V lost 1 base, J lost 3 bases, and 5 bases lay in between. Germline-derived CDR1 and CDR2 are SGHRS and YFSETQ.

In its sample, this clonotype was seen many times. J is TRBJ2-5 and V is TRBV15; D is unclear. Germline V CDR1 and CDR2: LNHNV, YYDKDF (reference sequence). This CDR3 has 17 amino acids. Trimming stripped 0 bases from V and 3 bases from J, with 17 bases between. The CDR3 sequence: CATSRDRSAFSKETQYF. The CDR3 DNA sequence: TGTGCCACCAGCAGAGATCGTTCAGCGTTCTCCAAAGAGACCCAGTACTTC.

In the case of this clonotype: A read error may explain this, as a much larger clone is one base away. The V and J genes are TRBV12-3 or TRBV12-4 and TRBJ1-1; D unclear. The CDR3 consists of 16 residues. The germline V and J ends were trimmed by 0 bases and 3 bases, with 14 bases remaining between them. This chain's CDR3 is CASSLARIGVHTEAFF. The CDR3 DNA reads as TGTGCCAGCAGTTTAGCGCGGATAGGCGTACACACTGAAGCTTTCTTT.

This clonotype was observed a few times. The CDR3 spells CASSLLGGRALHEQYF. As DNA, the CDR3 is TGTGCCAGCAGTTTATTGGGCGGGAGGGCCTTGCACGAGCAGTACTTC. The chain links TRBV27 to TRBJ2-7; TRBD2 matches 9 bases. V lost 1 base and J lost 5; bases outside the gene matches: 9. The V gene's germline CDR1 is MNHEY and CDR2 SMNVEV (reference sequence). This CDR3 region has 16 residues.

The sample holds a few counts of this clonotype. V gene TRBV5-1 combines with J gene TRBJ2-1, with D tentatively TRBD2 (6 bases). This CDR3 region has 14 residues. Germline V gene lookup returns CDR1 SGHRS and CDR2 YFSETQ. V was pared by 3 bases and J by 6 bases, with 13 bases between. DNA for the CDR3: TGCGCCAGCAGCTCCGAGGGACTCAGCAATGAGCAGTTCTTC. Translating it yields CASSSEGLSNEQFF.